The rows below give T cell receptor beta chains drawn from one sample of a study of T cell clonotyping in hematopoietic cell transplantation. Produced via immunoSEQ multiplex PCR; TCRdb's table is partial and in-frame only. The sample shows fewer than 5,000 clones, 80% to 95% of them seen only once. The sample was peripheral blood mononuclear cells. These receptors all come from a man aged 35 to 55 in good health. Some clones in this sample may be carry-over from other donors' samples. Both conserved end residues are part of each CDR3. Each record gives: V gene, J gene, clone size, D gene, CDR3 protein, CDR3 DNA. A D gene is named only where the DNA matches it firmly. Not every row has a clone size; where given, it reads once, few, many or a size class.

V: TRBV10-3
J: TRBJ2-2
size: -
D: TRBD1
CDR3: CAISVTGTGNTGELFF
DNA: TGTGCCATCAGTGTGACCGGGACAGGGAACACCGGGGAGCTGTTTTTT

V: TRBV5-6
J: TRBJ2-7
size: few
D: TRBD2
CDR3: CASSFTGLAFQYF
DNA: TGTGCCAGCAGCTTTACGGGACTAGCGTTTCAGTACTTC

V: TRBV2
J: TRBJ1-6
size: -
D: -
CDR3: CASSEILGENNSPLHF
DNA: TGTGCCAGCAGTGAAATTCTTGGGGAGAATAATTCACCCCTCCACTTT

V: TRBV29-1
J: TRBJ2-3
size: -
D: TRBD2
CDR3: CSVVSGVLTQYF
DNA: TGCAGCGTTGTGAGCGGGGTGCTTACGCAGTATTTT

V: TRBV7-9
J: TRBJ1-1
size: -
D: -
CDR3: CASSLDTQMGWNTEAFF
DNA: TGTGCCAGCAGCTTAGATACCCAAATGGGCTGGAACACTGAAGCTTTCTTT

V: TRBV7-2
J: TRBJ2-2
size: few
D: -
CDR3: CASSFPKGGELFF
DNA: TGTGCCAGCAGCTTCCCGAAGGGCGGGGAGCTGTTTTTT

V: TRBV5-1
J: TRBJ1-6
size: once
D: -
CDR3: CASSFGNDSPLHF
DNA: TGCGCCAGCAGCTTCGGGAACGATTCACCCCTCCACTTT

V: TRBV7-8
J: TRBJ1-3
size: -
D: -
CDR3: CASSLGAGRGYGNTIYF
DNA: TGTGCCAGCAGCTTAGGGGCGGGACGGGGATATGGAAACACCATATATTTT

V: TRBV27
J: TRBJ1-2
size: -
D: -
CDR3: CASSLSRGGNYGYTF
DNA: TGTGCCAGCAGTTTAAGTCGGGGGGGGAACTATGGCTACACCTTC

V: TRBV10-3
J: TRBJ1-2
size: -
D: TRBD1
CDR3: CAISESVGQGLGGYTF
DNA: TGTGCCATCAGTGAGTCGGTGGGACAGGGTCTTGGCGGCTACACCTTC

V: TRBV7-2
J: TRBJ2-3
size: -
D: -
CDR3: CASSSTPWTEHTQYF
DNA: TGTGCCAGCAGCTCGACTCCCTGGACAGAGCATACGCAGTATTTT

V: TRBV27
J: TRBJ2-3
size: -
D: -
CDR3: CASSGGFSTDTQYF
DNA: TGTGCCAGCAGTGGCGGGTTCAGCACAGATACGCAGTATTTT